The present entry profiles one T cell receptor beta chain with its context. Naive CD8 cells lacked CD45RO and underwent positive selection for CCR7, leaving out terminally differentiated effector memory CD45RA+ cells. Some clones are missing from TCRdb's copy, which holds only in-frame ones; the method was immunoSEQ multiplex PCR. The sample contains some 2 million clones, approximately 94% of which appear only once. The data derive from a study of shared clonotypes between healthy human individuals. V was pared by 2 bases and J by 3 bases, with 4 bases of the junction left unmatched. Germline V lookup: CDR1 SGHVS, CDR2 FNYEAQ. CDR3 length equals 14 residues.

The clonotype comes from a man between 18 and 35 years old in good health. The rearrangement joins TRBV7-6 to TRBJ2-7; TRBD2 matches at 7 bases. Specimen: naive CD8+ T cells sorted from blood. The chain's CDR3 is CASSLFAGDYEQYF. DNA for the CDR3: TGTGCCAGCAGCTTATTTGCGGGGGACTACGAGCAGTACTTC.